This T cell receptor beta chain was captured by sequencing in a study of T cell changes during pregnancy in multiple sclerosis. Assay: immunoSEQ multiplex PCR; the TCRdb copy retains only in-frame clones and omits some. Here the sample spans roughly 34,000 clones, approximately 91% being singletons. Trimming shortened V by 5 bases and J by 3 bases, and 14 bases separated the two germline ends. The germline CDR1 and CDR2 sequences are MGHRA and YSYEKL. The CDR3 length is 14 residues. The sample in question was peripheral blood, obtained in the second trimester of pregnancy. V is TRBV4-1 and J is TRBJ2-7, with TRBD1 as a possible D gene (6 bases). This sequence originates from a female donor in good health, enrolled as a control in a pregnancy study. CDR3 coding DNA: TGCGCCAGCAGCTCTCGGGACACGGGCTACGAGCAGTACTTC. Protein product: CASSSRDTGYEQYF.